Presented here are 2 T cell receptor beta chains from one specimen sequenced in a study of blood T cell repertoires in COVID-19. TCRdb's table, derived via immunoSEQ multiplex PCR, lists solely in-frame clones and lacks some. The table lists 75,000 to 100,000 clones, 75% to 85% of them singletons. Sequencing was done on a sample of peripheral blood. The receptors derive from a woman aged 80 or over with acute or convalescent COVID-19.

The rearrangement uses TRBV12-3 or TRBV12-4 and TRBJ2-3; D perhaps matches TRBD2 (6 bases). This CDR3 has 13 residues. V was clipped by 8 bases and J by 1 base, with 10 bases between them. The CDR3 DNA is TGTGCCAGCGCGGCTAGCGGCACAGATACGCAGTATTTT. It encodes CASAASGTDTQYF.

The chain recombines TRBV15 with TRBJ2-3, with TRBD1 matching 8 bases. With V trimmed by 5 bases and J by 0 bases, 7 bases remained unmatched. CDR1 and CDR2 (germline): LNHNV, YYDKDF (reference sequence). The CDR3 sequence is 16 residues long. CDR3 sequence reads: CATSLDRGLSTDTQYF. CDR3 nucleotide sequence: TGTGCCACCAGCCTAGACAGGGGCCTAAGCACAGATACGCAGTATTTT. Filled out from reference TRBV15 and TRBJ2-3, the complete variable domain reads DAMVIQNPRYQVTQFGKPVTLSCSQTLNHNVMYWYQQKSSQAPKLLFHYYDKDFNNEADTPDNFQSRRPNTSFCFLDIRSPGLGDTAMYLCATSLDRGLSTDTQYFGPGTRLTVL.